The clone carrying this T cell receptor beta chain was counted between two and nine times. Only in-frame clones appear in the TCRdb table, and some are missing; sequencing was by immunoSEQ multiplex PCR. The table shows some 130,000 clones, with over 75% occurring only once. The CDR3 covers 14 residues. Germline V gene lookup returns CDR1 SGDLS and CDR2 YYNGEE. V trimming: 4 bases; J trimming: 7 bases; junction bases outside the gene matches: 9. The sample comes from a study of T cell responses to AZD1222 COVID-19 vaccine. The sample was peripheral blood, taken on day 0 of MenACWY control vaccination. The chain has TRBV9 and TRBJ2-7; 9 bases are a match to TRBD2. The receptor's source is an adult in good health. The CDR3 sequence is CASSPGTSLREQYF. The DNA for the CDR3 is TGTGCCAGCAGCCCAGGGACTAGCTTGAGGGAGCAGTACTTC.